Shown below are 26 T cell receptor beta chains from a single sample sequenced in a study of OX40 agonist ivuxolimab in advanced cancers. The repertoire was sequenced with immunoSEQ multiplex PCR; TCRdb's copy has only in-frame clones and lacks some. The sample has tens of thousands of clones; around 89% are singletons. The specimen was CD4+ or CD8+ T cells sorted from blood, collected in a trial of the OX40 agonist ivuxolimab. These receptor sequences come from an adult with an advanced solid tumor such as melanoma, head and neck, liver or kidney cancer.

This clone was counted a few times. The gene calls are TRBV20-1 and TRBJ1-1, with D unclear. The CDR3 consists of 11 residues. Germline values: CDR1 DFQATT, CDR2 SNEGSKA (reference sequence). Trimming took 3 bases from V and 6 from J, leaving 8 bases between them. CDR3 loop: CSASAGAEAFF. CDR3 in DNA: TGCAGTGCTAGTGCCGGTGCTGAAGCTTTCTTT.

Comment on this clone: The junction departs from the called germline gene at one end, perhaps through a read error. At the DNA level, this CDR3 is encoded by other sequences in the same sample as well. V is TRBV7-8 and J is TRBJ2-1, with D maybe TRBD2 (5 bases). The germline V gene encodes CDR1 SGHVS and CDR2 FQNEAQ. The CDR3 is 17 residues long. The CDR3, as DNA: TGCGCCAGCAGCCATCCGCGTAAACCTACTAGTTTGGATGAGCAGTTCTTC. This gives the protein CASSHPRKPTSLDEQFF. The full variable domain, with the rest looked up from reference TRBV7-8 and TRBJ2-1, is GAGVSQSPRYKVAKRGQDVALRCDPISGHVSLFWYQQALGQGPEFLTYFQNEAQLDKSGLPSDRFFAERPEGSVSTLKIQRTQQEDSAVYLCASSHPRKPTSLDEQFFGPGTRLTVL.

The chain links TRBV15 to TRBJ2-1; 10 bases line up with TRBD2. The CDR3 loop spans 17 amino acids. From germline, CDR1 is LNHNV and CDR2 YYDKDF (reference sequence). Germline trimming cut 2 bases from V and 6 bases from J; bases unmatched to any gene: 10. The CDR3, as DNA: TGTGCCACCAGCAGACCTACACTAGCGGGGTGGAGCAATGAGCAGTTCTTC. Translating it yields CATSRPTLAGWSNEQFF. Combining the CDR3 with reference TRBV15 and TRBJ2-1 gives the whole variable domain DAMVIQNPRYQVTQFGKPVTLSCSQTLNHNVMYWYQQKSSQAPKLLFHYYDKDFNNEADTPDNFQSRRPNTSFCFLDIRSPGLGDTAMYLCATSRPTLAGWSNEQFFGPGTRLTVL.

V is TRBV7-2 and J is TRBJ2-2; 7 nucleotides match TRBD1. Looked up from germline, CDR1 is SGHTA and CDR2 is FQGNSA. CDR3 length equals 16 residues. V was pared by 4 bases and J by 1 base, with 6 bases of the junction left unmatched. The CDR3 sequence: CASSYLGQRNTGELFF. CDR3 in DNA: TGTGCCAGCAGCTACCTGGGACAGAGGAACACCGGGGAGCTGTTTTTT.

The chain combines TRBV28 with TRBJ2-3; 8 nucleotides agree with TRBD1. The V gene's germline CDR1 is MDHEN and CDR2 SYDVKM. With 8 bases clipped from V and 3 bases from J, the junction kept 10 bases outside the gene matches. The CDR3 spans 15 residues. In DNA, the CDR3 is TGTGCCAGCCAACCCCGAACAGGGGGTACAGATACGCAGTATTTT. Translated, it gives CASQPRTGGTDTQYF. Complete variable domain (other parts from reference TRBV28 and TRBJ2-3): DVKVTQSSRYLVKRTGEKVFLECVQDMDHENMFWYRQDPGLGLRLIYFSYDVKMKEKGDIPEGYSVSREKKERFSLILESASTNQTSMYLCASQPRTGGTDTQYFGPGTRLTVL.

The gene calls are TRBV29-1 and TRBJ1-6; no clear D gene. V was shortened by 6 bases and J by 0 bases, with 18 bases between the two germline ends. From germline, CDR1 is SQVTM and CDR2 ANQGSEA. This CDR3 spans 17 amino acids. DNA for the CDR3: TGCAGCGTCGCCGGTTGTGGGCGGAGCTCCTATAATTCACCCCTCCACTTT. Amino acid sequence: CSVAGCGRSSYNSPLHF.

V gene TRBV5-1 combines with J gene TRBJ1-2, with D hard to call. The CDR3 extends over 14 amino acids. Germline CDR1 reads SGHRS; CDR2 reads YFSETQ. V was trimmed by 6 bases and J by 0 bases, leaving 12 bases between them. The CDR3 spells CASTVTDSNYGYTF. The CDR3 coding sequence is TGCGCCAGCACCGTCACGGACTCTAACTATGGCTACACCTTC.

The chain joins TRBV19 to TRBJ2-7; possible D gene TRBD2, 5 bases. The CDR3 has 15 residues. Germline-derived CDR1 and CDR2 are LNHDA and SQIVND (reference sequence). Trimming took off 1 base at V and 1 base at J, with 11 bases between the two ends. CDR3 sequence: CASSIGRGLSYEQYF. As DNA, the CDR3 is TGTGCCAGTAGTATAGGACGGGGATTATCCTACGAGCAGTACTTC.

The V gene is TRBV27, the J gene TRBJ2-3; 7 bases fit TRBD2. V trimming: 7 bases; J trimming: 5 bases; junction bases outside the gene matches: 12. There are 15 residues in the CDR3. Looked up from germline, CDR1 is MNHEY and CDR2 is SMNVEV (reference sequence). The chain's CDR3 is CASTSRGGGGDTQYF. In DNA form, the CDR3 reads TGTGCCAGCACCAGTAGGGGCGGGGGTGGAGATACGCAGTATTTT.

This clone has a single count. V gene TRBV7-2 combines with J gene TRBJ2-7; D is possibly TRBD2 (6 bases). Germline CDR1 SGHTA, CDR2 FQGNSA. The CDR3 is made up of 14 amino acids. Trimming pared 4 bases from V and 0 bases from J, leaving 10 bases between. The CDR3, as DNA: TGTGCCAGCAGCTCCCAGCGGGCCTCCTACGAGCAGTACTTC. This gives the protein CASSSQRASYEQYF.

This chain links TRBV10-3 with TRBJ2-3; D is possibly TRBD1 (5 bases). From germline, CDR1 is ENHRY and CDR2 SYGVKD. V was pared by 0 bases and J by 2 bases, with 12 bases between. CDR3 length: 16 residues. DNA for the CDR3: TGTGCCATCAGTGAGTCGATCACAGGATCCACAGATACGCAGTATTTT. It yields the protein CAISESITGSTDTQYF.

The chain joins TRBV2 to TRBJ2-7, with D uncertain. V dropped 4 bases and J dropped 0 bases, with 1 base sitting between them. This CDR3 is built from 11 residues. In germline, CDR1 is SNHLY, CDR2 FYNNEI. Here the CDR3 reads CASSGSYEQYF. The CDR3 coding sequence is TGTGCCAGCAGTGGCTCCTACGAGCAGTACTTC.

The V call is TRBV12-5, the J call TRBJ2-2; 8 nucleotides agree with TRBD1. CDR1 is LGHNT and CDR2 is FRNRAP in the germline V gene. CDR3 length equals 17 residues. V was clipped by 6 bases and J by 0 bases; unmatched bases: 9. The CDR3 bases are TGTGCTAGTGGCCTAGGGGCGACAGGGGCGAACACCGGGGAGCTGTTTTTT. It is translated as CASGLGATGANTGELFF.

CDR3 in DNA: TGTGCCAGCAGCCCCAGGGGCAAATTGGAAGCTTTCTTT. Translated: CASSPRGKLEAFF. V gene TRBV11-2 combines with J gene TRBJ1-1; maybe TRBD1 (6 bases). V lost 5 bases and J lost 8, with 15 bases in between. CDR3 length: 13 residues. Germline lookup yields CDR1 SGHAT and CDR2 FQNNGV.

The V gene is TRBV11-1, the J gene TRBJ2-7; no clear D. This CDR3 has 15 residues. The V end lost 4 bases, the J end lost 7 bases, and 20 bases lay between the germline ends. The germline gives CDR1 SGHAT, CDR2 FQDESV (reference sequence). The CDR3 DNA reads as TGTGCCAGCAGCTCTTTCCTCGGGCCGCCGGGTGAGCAGTACTTC. It specifies CASSSFLGPPGEQYF.

The chain links TRBV30 to TRBJ1-1; the D is unclear. The CDR3 sequence is 15 residues long. V lost 1 base and J 1 base, leaving 13 bases between the germline ends. CDR1 and CDR2 (germline): GTSNPN, SVGIG (reference sequence). The CDR3 nucleotides are TGTGCCTGGAGTGCCCCGGAGAAAGGGAACACTGAAGCTTTCTTT. Translated: CAWSAPEKGNTEAFF.

With regard to this clone: The junction shows a germline mismatch at one end, possibly a read error. The chain recombines TRBV6-1 with TRBJ2-7; 7 nucleotides align to TRBD1. CDR1 is MNHNS and CDR2 is SASEGT in the germline V gene. The CDR3 sequence is 16 residues long. The CDR3 DNA follows: TGTGCCATCAGTGAGTCAGGTCGGGGCAGGGGGTACGCGCAGTACTTC. Its protein is CAISESGRGRGYAQYF.

V usage is TRBV11-3 and J usage is TRBJ2-1; 11 positions agree with TRBD1. Trimming took 5 bases from V and 8 from J; bases not matched to a gene: 8. Germline loops: CDR1 SGHNT, CDR2 YENEEA. The CDR3 extends over 15 amino acids. The CDR3 DNA reads TGTGCCAGCAGCCACAGGACAGGGGGCTTGGATGAGCAGTTCTTC. Its protein product is CASSHRTGGLDEQFF.

The J gene is TRBJ1-6, the V gene TRBV11-3, with D unclear. Trimming took 2 bases from V and 4 from J, leaving 6 bases between them. Germline values: CDR1 SGHNT, CDR2 YENEEA. The CDR3 has 14 residues. The CDR3, as DNA: TGTGCCAGCAGCTTATCAGGTTATAATTCACCCCTCCACTTT. It specifies CASSLSGYNSPLHF.

The chain links TRBV11-2 to TRBJ1-1; TRBD1 is a possible D gene (6 bases). Trimming shortened V by 4 bases and J by 11 bases, and 17 bases separated the two germline ends. Germline V gene data show CDR1 as SGHAT and CDR2 as FQNNGV. This CDR3 spans 13 amino acids. Here the CDR3 DNA reads TGTGCCAGCAGCTGGGAGCCGGCAGGGGACGCTTTCTTT. Translated: CASSWEPAGDAFF.

J is TRBJ1-5 and V is TRBV7-8, with D possibly TRBD1 on 5 matching bases. CDR3 size: 16 residues. Germline V CDR1 and CDR2: SGHVS, FQNEAQ. Trimming shortened V by 1 base and J by 6 bases, and 16 bases separated the two germline ends. The CDR3 DNA sequence: TGTGCCAGCAGCTTAGTAGGGACCCTAACGGGTCAGCCCCAGCATTTT. Residues: CASSLVGTLTGQPQHF.

The chain combines TRBV6-5 with TRBJ2-7, with a tentative D call TRBD1 (5 bases). V was shortened by 0 bases and J by 8 bases, with 17 bases between the two germline ends. Germline V lookup: CDR1 MNHEY, CDR2 SVGAGI. CDR3 size: 15 residues. The CDR3 DNA sequence: TGTGCCAGCAGTTACTCCCAGGGTTCTGGATCAAAGCAGTACTTC. Translation: CASSYSQGSGSKQYF.

This chain uses TRBV27 with TRBJ1-5; D is unclear. CDR1 is MNHEY and CDR2 is SMNVEV in the germline V gene (reference sequence). The CDR3 runs to 14 residues. Trimming removed 3 bases at V and 0 bases at J, with 6 bases between. CDR3 amino acids: CASSLGNSNQPQHF. CDR3 coding DNA: TGTGCCAGCAGTTTGGGCAATAGCAATCAGCCCCAGCATTTT.

The chain is built from TRBV7-2 and TRBJ2-7; 7 bases match TRBD1. The J segment lost 0 bases and the V segment lost 5 bases, leaving 7 bases of the junction unmatched. Germline CDR1 reads SGHTA; CDR2 reads FQGNSA. This CDR3 is 15 amino acids long. DNA for the CDR3: TGTGCCAGCAGCCCGCGGACAGGCCCCTCCTACGAGCAGTACTTC. Its protein is CASSPRTGPSYEQYF.

This clone occurred once. This chain uses TRBV5-6 with TRBJ2-7; 7 bases align to TRBD1. V lost 4 bases, J lost 2 bases, and 3 bases stayed unmatched. Germline CDR1 is SGHDT and CDR2 is YYEEEE. The CDR3 runs to 13 residues. DNA of the CDR3: TGTGCCAGCAGCCGGGACAGCGCCTACGAGCAGTACTTC. Its translation: CASSRDSAYEQYF.

The V gene is TRBV7-2, the J gene TRBJ1-6; 9 positions agree with TRBD1. Germline lookup yields CDR1 SGHTA and CDR2 FQGNSA. V trimming: 1 base; J trimming: 6 bases; junction bases outside the gene matches: 10. This CDR3 region has 18 residues. The CDR3 reads CASSLVLFGTGSNSPLHF. DNA for the CDR3: TGTGCCAGCAGCTTAGTTTTGTTCGGGACAGGGAGTAATTCACCCCTCCACTTT.